Presented here are 9 T cell receptor beta chains from one specimen sequenced in a study of identical twins. TCRdb processed the 5' RACE reads anew with MiXCR; each CDR3 protein has one entry. This table holds 200,000 to 250,000 distinct CDR3 sequences, roughly a tenth found once. The sample comprised memory T cells sorted from blood. Receptors originate from a man aged 45-65 years in good health.

This clonotype was detected a few times. The chain combines TRBV19 with TRBJ1-1; a weak D match, TRBD1 (5 bases). The V end was cut by 5 bases, the J end by 5 bases, with 12 bases between. The CDR3 length is 13 residues. The germline V gene encodes CDR1 LNHDA and CDR2 SQIVND (reference sequence). CDR3 DNA sequence: TGTGCCAGTAGTGCTTCCAGGGAAACTGAAGCTTTCTTT. Protein sequence: CASSASRETEAFF.

Note on this clonotype: A much bigger clone sits one base away, suggesting this may be a read error. This chain uses TRBV4-2 with TRBJ1-1; 8 nucleotides match TRBD1. Per germline, CDR1 LGHNA and CDR2 YNFKEQ. CDR3 length equals 16 residues. The CDR3 sequence is CASSARDRLMNPEAFF. The CDR3, as DNA: TGTGCCAGCAGCGCCCGGGACAGGCTCATGAACCCTGAAGCTTTCTTT.

This clonotype was detected a few times. For the CDR3, the DNA is TGTGCCAGCTCACCCCAAGAAAGGGGTAATGAGCAGTTCTTC. It translates to CASSPQERGNEQFF. J is TRBJ2-1 and V is TRBV18; weak D call: TRBD1 (5 bases). The length of the CDR3 is 14 residues. The germline V and J ends were trimmed by 3 bases and 7 bases, with 13 bases remaining between them. Germline V gene lookup returns CDR1 KGHSH and CDR2 LQKENI.

CDR3 protein: CASSRDKGQGTQYF. CDR3 nucleotides: TGTGCCAGCAGCCGCGACAAAGGGCAGGGTACGCAGTATTTT. This chain uses TRBV4-2 with TRBJ2-3, with a tentative D call TRBD1 (5 bases). The CDR3 has 14 amino acids. The V and J ends lost 4 bases and 8 bases respectively, with 16 bases between them. CDR1 LGHNA and CDR2 YNFKEQ come from the germline V gene.

This chain connects TRBV3-1 to TRBJ1-6; D gene uncertain. This CDR3 is built from 19 residues. CDR1 LGHDT and CDR2 YNNKEL come from the germline V gene (reference sequence). V was shortened by 2 bases and J by 9 bases, with 26 bases between the two germline ends. DNA of the CDR3: TGTGCCAGCAGCCAACTTGACCGACCCGCAAAGTTGTGGATTTCACCCCTCCACTTT. Its translation: CASSQLDRPAKLWISPLHF.

This clonotype was counted many times. The gene calls are TRBV4-2 and TRBJ1-2; perhaps TRBD1 as D (5 bases). Germline V gives CDR1 LGHNA, CDR2 YNFKEQ. The V and J ends lost 0 bases and 4 bases respectively, with 18 bases between them. This CDR3 is 17 amino acids long. The CDR3 DNA is TGTGCCAGCAGCCAAGAAATTTCGGCAGTGGGGGGCTATGGCTACACCTTC. Protein: CASSQEISAVGGYGYTF.

This clonotype was seen a few times. At one end the junction does not follow the germline gene, possibly because of a read error. The chain couples TRBV7-2 to TRBJ2-5, with 11 bases aligning to TRBD1. Germline CDR1 is SGHTA and CDR2 is FQGNSA. The CDR3 is 12 residues long. The CDR3 bases are TGTGCCAGCAGCTCCGGACAGGGGGCCCTTCACTTC. Encoded protein: CASSSGQGALHF.

This clonotype was detected ten times or more. The V call is TRBV20-1, the J call TRBJ2-1, with D maybe TRBD2 (5 bases). V was clipped by 1 base and J by 4 bases, with 11 bases between them. The germline CDR1 and CDR2 sequences are DFQATT and SNEGSKA (reference sequence). The CDR3 is made up of 14 amino acids. The CDR3 region is CSARAGEPYNEQFF. CDR3 DNA sequence: TGCAGTGCTAGAGCCGGGGAGCCGTACAATGAGCAGTTCTTC.

This clonotype was observed at least ten times. V usage is TRBV7-2 and J usage is TRBJ1-2, with D unclear. Germline V gene data show CDR1 as SGHTA and CDR2 as FQGNSA. V dropped 1 base and J dropped 6 bases, with 9 bases sitting between them. The CDR3 is 13 amino acids. The CDR3, as DNA: TGTGCCAGCAGCTTAGTGCCGGGGAATGGCTACACCTTC. Its translation: CASSLVPGNGYTF.